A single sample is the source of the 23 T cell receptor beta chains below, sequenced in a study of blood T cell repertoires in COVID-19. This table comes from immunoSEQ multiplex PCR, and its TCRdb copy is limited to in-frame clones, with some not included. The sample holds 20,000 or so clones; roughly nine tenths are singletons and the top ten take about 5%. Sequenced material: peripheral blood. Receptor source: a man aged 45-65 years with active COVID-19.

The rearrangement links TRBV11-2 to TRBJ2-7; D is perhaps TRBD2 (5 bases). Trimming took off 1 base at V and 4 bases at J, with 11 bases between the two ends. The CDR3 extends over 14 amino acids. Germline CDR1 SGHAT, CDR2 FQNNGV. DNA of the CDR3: TGTGCCAGCAGCTTAGTCTGGGAGTCGTACGAGCAGTACTTC. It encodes CASSLVWESYEQYF.

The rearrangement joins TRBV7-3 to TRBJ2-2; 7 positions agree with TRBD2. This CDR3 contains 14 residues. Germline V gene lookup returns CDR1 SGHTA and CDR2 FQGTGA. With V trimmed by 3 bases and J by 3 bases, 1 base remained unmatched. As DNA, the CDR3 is TGTGCCAGCAGCTTTAGCGGGTACACCGGGGAGCTGTTTTTT. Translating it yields CASSFSGYTGELFF. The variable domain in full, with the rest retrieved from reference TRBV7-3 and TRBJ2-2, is GAGVSQTPSNKVTEKGKYVELRCDPISGHTALYWYRQSLGQGPEFLIYFQGTGAADDSGLPNDRFFAVRPEGSVSTLKIQRTERGDSAVYLCASSFSGYTGELFFGEGSRLTVL.

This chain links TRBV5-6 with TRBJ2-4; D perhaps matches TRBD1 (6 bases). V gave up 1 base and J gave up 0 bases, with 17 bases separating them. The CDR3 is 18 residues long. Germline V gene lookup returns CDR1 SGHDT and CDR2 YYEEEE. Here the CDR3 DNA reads TGTGCCAGCAGCTTGATGAGGGAACAGGGTTTAGCCAAAAACATTCAGTACTTC. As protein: CASSLMREQGLAKNIQYF.

CDR3 protein: CAISEDRDFYNEQFF. Written as DNA, the CDR3 is TGTGCCATCAGTGAGGACAGAGACTTTTACAATGAGCAGTTCTTC. This chain links TRBV10-3 with TRBJ2-1, with D possibly being TRBD1 (5 bases). From germline, CDR1 is ENHRY and CDR2 SYGVKD. Trimming pared 2 bases from V and 4 bases from J, leaving 12 bases between. The CDR3 runs to 15 residues.

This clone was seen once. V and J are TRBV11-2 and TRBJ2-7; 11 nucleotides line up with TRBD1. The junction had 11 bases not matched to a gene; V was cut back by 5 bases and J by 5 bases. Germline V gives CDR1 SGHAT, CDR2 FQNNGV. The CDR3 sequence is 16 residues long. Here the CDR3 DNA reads TGTGCCAGCAGCACCCTACGGGGACAGGGGGTTCACGAGCAGTACTTC. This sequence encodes CASSTLRGQGVHEQYF.

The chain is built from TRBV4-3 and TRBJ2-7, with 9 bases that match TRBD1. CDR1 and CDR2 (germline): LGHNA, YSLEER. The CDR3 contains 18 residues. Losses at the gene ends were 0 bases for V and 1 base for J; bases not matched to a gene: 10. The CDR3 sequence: CASSQDPPGQGLSYEQYF. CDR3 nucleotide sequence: TGCGCCAGCAGCCAAGATCCCCCGGGACAGGGTTTATCCTACGAGCAGTACTTC.

As DNA, the CDR3 is TGCGCCAGCAGCCCTGCGGCACAGGGCAATGAGCAGTTCTTC. It codes for CASSPAAQGNEQFF. This chain joins TRBV4-3 and TRBJ2-1; D might be TRBD1 (6 bases). CDR3 size: 14 residues. CDR1 LGHNA and CDR2 YSLEER come from the germline V gene. V shed 4 bases and J shed 6 bases, with 13 bases lying between them.

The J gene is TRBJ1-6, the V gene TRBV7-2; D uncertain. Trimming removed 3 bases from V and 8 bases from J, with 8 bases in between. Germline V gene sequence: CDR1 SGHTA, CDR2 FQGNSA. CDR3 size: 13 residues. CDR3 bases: TGTGCCAGCAGCTTGGCAGAATATTCACCCCTCCACTTT. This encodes CASSLAEYSPLHF.

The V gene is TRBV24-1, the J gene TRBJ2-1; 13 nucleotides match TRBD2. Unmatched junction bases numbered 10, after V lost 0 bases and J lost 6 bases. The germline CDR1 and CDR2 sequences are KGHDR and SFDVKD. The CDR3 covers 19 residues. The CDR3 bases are TGTGCCACCAGTGATTTGACTAGCGGGAGGGTCCCCGGGTCCAATGAGCAGTTCTTC. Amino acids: CATSDLTSGRVPGSNEQFF.

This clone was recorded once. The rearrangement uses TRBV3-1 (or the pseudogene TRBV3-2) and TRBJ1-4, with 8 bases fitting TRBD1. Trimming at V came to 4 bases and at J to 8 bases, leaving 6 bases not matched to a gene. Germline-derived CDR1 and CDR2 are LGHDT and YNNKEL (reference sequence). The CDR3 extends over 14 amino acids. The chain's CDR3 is CASSRRGTGEKLFF. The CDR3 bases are TGTGCCAGCAGCCGACGCGGGACAGGAGAAAAACTGTTTTTT.

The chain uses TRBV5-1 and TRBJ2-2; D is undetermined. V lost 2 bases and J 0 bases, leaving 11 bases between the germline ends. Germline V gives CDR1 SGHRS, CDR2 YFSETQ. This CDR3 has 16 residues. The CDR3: CASSLNSLTNTGELFF. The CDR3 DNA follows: TGCGCCAGCAGCTTAAATAGTTTAACGAACACCGGGGAGCTGTTTTTT.

The CDR3 coding sequence is TGTGCCAGCAGCTTAGGTCAGGGATTGAGGCTCGAGCAGTACTTC. Protein sequence: CASSLGQGLRLEQYF. The rearrangement uses TRBV7-9 and TRBJ2-7; weak D call: TRBD1 (5 bases). The V gene's germline CDR1 is SEHNR and CDR2 FQNEAQ (reference sequence). The CDR3 contains 15 residues. V was trimmed by 1 base and J by 6 bases, leaving 16 bases between them.

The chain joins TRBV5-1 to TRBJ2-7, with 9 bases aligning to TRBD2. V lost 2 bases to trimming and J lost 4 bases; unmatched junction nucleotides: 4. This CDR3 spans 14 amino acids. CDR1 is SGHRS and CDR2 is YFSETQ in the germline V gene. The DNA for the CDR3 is TGCGCCAGCAGCTTTAGCGGGGGAAGATACGAGCAGTACTTC. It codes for CASSFSGGRYEQYF. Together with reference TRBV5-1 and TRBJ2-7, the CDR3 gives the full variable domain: KAGVTQTPRYLIKTRGQQVTLSCSPISGHRSVSWYQQTPGQGLQFLFEYFSETQRNKGNFPGRFSGRQFSNSRSEMNVSTLELGDSALYLCASSFSGGRYEQYFGPGTRLTVT.

In DNA form, the CDR3 reads TGTGCCAGCAGTGTAGGGGGGGCGTGGGGTGAGACCCAGTACTTC. It yields the protein CASSVGGAWGETQYF. The chain is built from TRBV2 and TRBJ2-5, with D possibly matching TRBD2 (7 bases). CDR1 is SNHLY, CDR2 FYNNEI, per germline. CDR3 length: 15 residues. V dropped 4 bases and J dropped 5 bases, with 17 bases sitting between them.

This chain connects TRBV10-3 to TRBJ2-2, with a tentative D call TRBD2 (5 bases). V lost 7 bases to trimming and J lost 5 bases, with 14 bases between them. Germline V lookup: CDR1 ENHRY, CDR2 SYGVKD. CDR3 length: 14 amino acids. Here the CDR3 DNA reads TGTGCCATCAAAACGGGAACGGGGACCGGGGAGCTGTTTTTT. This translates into CAIKTGTGTGELFF.

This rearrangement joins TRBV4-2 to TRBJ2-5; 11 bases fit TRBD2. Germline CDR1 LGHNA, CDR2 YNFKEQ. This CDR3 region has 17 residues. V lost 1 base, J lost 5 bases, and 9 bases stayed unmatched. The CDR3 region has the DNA TGTGCCAGCAGCCAAGGCGGTCTAGCGGGGGGCCTGGAGACCCAGTACTTC. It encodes CASSQGGLAGGLETQYF.

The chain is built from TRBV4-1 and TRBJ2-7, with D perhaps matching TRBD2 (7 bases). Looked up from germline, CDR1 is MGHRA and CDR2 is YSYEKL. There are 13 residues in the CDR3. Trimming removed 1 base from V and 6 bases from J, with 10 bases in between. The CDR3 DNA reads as TGCGCCAGCAGCCAAGGGGAGGGGGGCGAGCAGTACTTC. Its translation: CASSQGEGGEQYF.

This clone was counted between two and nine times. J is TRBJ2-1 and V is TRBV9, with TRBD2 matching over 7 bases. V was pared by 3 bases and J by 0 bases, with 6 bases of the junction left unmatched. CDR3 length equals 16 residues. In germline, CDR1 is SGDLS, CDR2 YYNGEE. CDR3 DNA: TGTGCCAGCAGCGACGGGACTACAAGCTCCTACAATGAGCAGTTCTTC. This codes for CASSDGTTSSYNEQFF. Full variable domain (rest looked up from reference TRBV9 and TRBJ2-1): DSGVTQTPKHLITATGQRVTLRCSPRSGDLSVYWYQQSLDQGLQFLIQYYNGEERAKGNILERFSAQQFPDLHSELNLSSLELGDSALYFCASSDGTTSSYNEQFFGPGTRLTVL.

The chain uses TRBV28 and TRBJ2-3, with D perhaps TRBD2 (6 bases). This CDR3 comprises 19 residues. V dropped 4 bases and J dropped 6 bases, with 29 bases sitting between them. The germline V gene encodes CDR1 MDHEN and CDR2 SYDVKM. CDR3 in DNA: TGTGCCAGCAGTTCCCCTGGCGCGGGCTTAGACGGGGGACCCGATACGCAGTATTTT. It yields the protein CASSSPGAGLDGGPDTQYF.

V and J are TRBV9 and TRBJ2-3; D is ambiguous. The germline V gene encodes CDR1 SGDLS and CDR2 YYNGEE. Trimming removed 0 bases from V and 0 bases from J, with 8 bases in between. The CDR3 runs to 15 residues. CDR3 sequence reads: CASSVGPGSTDTQYF. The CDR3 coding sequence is TGTGCCAGCAGCGTAGGGCCGGGTAGCACAGATACGCAGTATTTT.

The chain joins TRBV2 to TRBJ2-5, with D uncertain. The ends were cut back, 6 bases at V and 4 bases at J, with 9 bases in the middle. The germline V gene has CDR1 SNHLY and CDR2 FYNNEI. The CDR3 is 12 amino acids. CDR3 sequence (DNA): TGTGCCAGCAGCCTAGGTCGAGAGACCCAGTACTTC. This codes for CASSLGRETQYF.

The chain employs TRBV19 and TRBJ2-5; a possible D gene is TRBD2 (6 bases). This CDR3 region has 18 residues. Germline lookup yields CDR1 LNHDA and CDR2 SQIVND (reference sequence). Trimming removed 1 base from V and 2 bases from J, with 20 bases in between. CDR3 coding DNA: TGTGCCAGTAGTATAGGGGGCTACACGGGACTGCAACAAGAGACCCAGTACTTC. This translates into CASSIGGYTGLQQETQYF.

The CDR3 is CASTRQLDKNTEAFF. In DNA form, the CDR3 reads TGTGCCAGCACCCGACAGCTTGACAAGAACACTGAAGCTTTCTTT. The chain uses TRBV6-5 and TRBJ1-1; D may be TRBD1 (5 bases). V lost 7 bases and J lost 1, with 16 bases in between. Germline values: CDR1 MNHEY, CDR2 SVGAGI. The CDR3 totals 15 residues.